One sample yielded the 11 T cell receptor beta chains listed below, sequenced in a study of cytomegalovirus exposure and HLA in healthy donors. Using immunoSEQ multiplex PCR, the repertoire was profiled, and TCRdb retains in-frame clones only, with some absent. The sample consists of about 260,000 clones, roughly 87% of them appearing once. The sequenced sample was PBMCs. These receptors were taken from a woman aged 25 to 39 in good health and CMV-seronegative.

The V call is TRBV9, the J call TRBJ2-2, with TRBD2 identical over 8 bases. Germline CDR1 reads SGDLS; CDR2 reads YYNGEE. The CDR3 runs to 16 residues. The V and J ends lost 5 bases and 4 bases, in that order; junction bases with no gene match: 10. The CDR3 DNA sequence: TGTGCCAGCAGTGAAACTAGCGGCCGCGGCACCGGGGAGCTGTTTTTT. Translation gives CASSETSGRGTGELFF.

The chain uses TRBV19 and TRBJ2-5, with D perhaps given as TRBD1 or TRBD2 (5 bases each). CDR3 length: 14 residues. Germline V CDR1 and CDR2: LNHDA, SQIVND (reference sequence). V was cut by 4 bases and J by 7 bases, with 16 bases left in between. CDR3 sequence: CASSRGSSQGTQYF. CDR3 DNA sequence: TGTGCCAGTAGTAGAGGGTCCAGCCAGGGGACCCAGTACTTC.

The V gene is TRBV7-2, the J gene TRBJ2-7; 7 nucleotides align to TRBD1. Trimming took 7 bases from V and 9 from J; bases not matched to a gene: 18. Germline V CDR1 and CDR2: SGHTA, FQGNSA. This CDR3 contains 15 residues. The CDR3 DNA sequence: TGTGCCAGCATTCTCACCGGGACAGACGACCGGGGGCAGTACTTC. As protein: CASILTGTDDRGQYF. Together with reference TRBV7-2 and TRBJ2-7, the CDR3 gives the full variable domain: GAGVSQSPSNKVTEKGKDVELRCDPISGHTALYWYRQSLGQGLEFLIYFQGNSAPDKSGLPSDRFSAERTGGSVSTLTIQRTQQEDSAVYLCASILTGTDDRGQYFGPGTRLTVT.

The CDR3 DNA follows: TGTGCCAGCAGTTACTGGCGGGAGGGCTACAATGAGCAGTTCTTC. Translating gives CASSYWREGYNEQFF. The chain employs TRBV6-5 and TRBJ2-1; 9 nucleotides match TRBD2. There are 15 residues in the CDR3. Trimming at V came to 1 base and at J to 3 bases, leaving 1 base not matched to a gene. Germline CDR1 and CDR2: MNHEY and SVGAGI.

V and J are TRBV2 and TRBJ2-1; 9 bases fit TRBD2. The V and J ends lost 3 bases and 7 bases, in that order; junction bases with no gene match: 7. There are 15 residues in the CDR3. Germline assignment: CDR1 SNHLY and CDR2 FYNNEI. The CDR3 DNA sequence: TGTGCCAGCAGTGAGGGCGGGAGGGCCAGTAATGAGCAGTTCTTC. Its protein product is CASSEGGRASNEQFF.

The chain combines TRBV7-2 with TRBJ2-5; 8 nucleotides agree with TRBD1. Trimming at V came to 5 bases and at J to 2 bases, leaving 4 bases not matched to a gene. This CDR3 region has 14 residues. In germline, CDR1 is SGHTA, CDR2 FQGNSA. This chain's CDR3 is CASSIRTGQETQYF. The CDR3 DNA reads as TGTGCCAGCAGCATACGGACAGGGCAAGAGACCCAGTACTTC. Full variable domain (missing parts from reference TRBV7-2 and TRBJ2-5): GAGVSQSPSNKVTEKGKDVELRCDPISGHTALYWYRQSLGQGLEFLIYFQGNSAPDKSGLPSDRFSAERTGGSVSTLTIQRTQQEDSAVYLCASSIRTGQETQYFGPGTRLLVL.

The gene calls are TRBV6-5 and TRBJ2-7, with D unclear. The CDR3 length is 11 residues. The germline V gene has CDR1 MNHEY and CDR2 SVGAGI. V lost 6 bases, J lost 6 bases, and 9 bases lay in between. CDR3 region: CASRGVFEQYF. CDR3 nucleotide sequence: TGTGCCAGCAGAGGAGTTTTCGAGCAGTACTTC.

This clone occurred once. CDR3 nucleotides: TGTGCCAGCAGCGCCCCCGGACAGGGGGCTTCCGGGGAGCTGTTTTTT. Amino acids: CASSAPGQGASGELFF. The chain has TRBV9 and TRBJ2-2; 11 positions agree with TRBD1. Germline V CDR1 and CDR2: SGDLS, YYNGEE. The CDR3 extends over 16 amino acids. J gave up 6 bases and V 3 bases, and 7 bases lay outside the gene matches.

The chain couples TRBV9 to TRBJ2-1, with 7 bases aligning to TRBD2. This CDR3 region has 17 residues. Germline CDR1 is SGDLS and CDR2 is YYNGEE. With V trimmed by 0 bases and J by 5 bases, 11 bases remained unmatched. The CDR3 coding sequence is TGTGCCAGCAGCGTAGAAGAAGGCGGGAGTTTTAACAATGAGCAGTTCTTC. Translated: CASSVEEGGSFNNEQFF.

Regarding this clone: One end of the junction varies from germline; a read error may be responsible. The chain has TRBV6-5 and TRBJ2-3, with TRBD2 as a possible D gene (5 bases). Looked up from germline, CDR1 is MNHEY and CDR2 is SVGAGI. CDR3 length: 14 amino acids. The CDR3 region is CASSHRDSTDMQYF. CDR3 nucleotides: TGTGCCAGCAGTCACCGGGATAGCACAGATATGCAGTATTTT.

The chain employs TRBV2 and TRBJ2-3; TRBD2 is a possible D gene (6 bases). V lost 10 bases and J lost 3, with 17 bases in between. The CDR3 loop spans 14 amino acids. In germline, CDR1 is SNHLY, CDR2 FYNNEI. The CDR3 is CATWRESGTDTQYF. The CDR3 coding sequence is TGTGCCACATGGCGGGAATCCGGGACAGATACGCAGTATTTT.